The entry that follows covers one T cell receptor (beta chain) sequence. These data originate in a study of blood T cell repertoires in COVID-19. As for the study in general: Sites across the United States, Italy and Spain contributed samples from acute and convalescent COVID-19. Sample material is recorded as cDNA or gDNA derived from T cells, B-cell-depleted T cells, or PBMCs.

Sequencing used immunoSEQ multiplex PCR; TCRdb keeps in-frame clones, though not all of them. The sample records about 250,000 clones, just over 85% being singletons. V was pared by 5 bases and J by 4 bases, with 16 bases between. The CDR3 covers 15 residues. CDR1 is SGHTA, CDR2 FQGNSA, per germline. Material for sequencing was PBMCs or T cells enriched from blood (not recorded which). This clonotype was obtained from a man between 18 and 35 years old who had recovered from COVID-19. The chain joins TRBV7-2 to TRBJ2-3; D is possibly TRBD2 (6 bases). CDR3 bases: TGTGCCAGCAGCATGGGAGGCTTTAGGCCAGATACGCAGTATTTT. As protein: CASSMGGFRPDTQYF. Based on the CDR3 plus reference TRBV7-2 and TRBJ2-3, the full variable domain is GAGVSQSPSNKVTEKGKDVELRCDPISGHTALYWYRQSLGQGLEFLIYFQGNSAPDKSGLPSDRFSAERTGGSVSTLTIQRTQQEDSAVYLCASSMGGFRPDTQYFGPGTRLTVL.